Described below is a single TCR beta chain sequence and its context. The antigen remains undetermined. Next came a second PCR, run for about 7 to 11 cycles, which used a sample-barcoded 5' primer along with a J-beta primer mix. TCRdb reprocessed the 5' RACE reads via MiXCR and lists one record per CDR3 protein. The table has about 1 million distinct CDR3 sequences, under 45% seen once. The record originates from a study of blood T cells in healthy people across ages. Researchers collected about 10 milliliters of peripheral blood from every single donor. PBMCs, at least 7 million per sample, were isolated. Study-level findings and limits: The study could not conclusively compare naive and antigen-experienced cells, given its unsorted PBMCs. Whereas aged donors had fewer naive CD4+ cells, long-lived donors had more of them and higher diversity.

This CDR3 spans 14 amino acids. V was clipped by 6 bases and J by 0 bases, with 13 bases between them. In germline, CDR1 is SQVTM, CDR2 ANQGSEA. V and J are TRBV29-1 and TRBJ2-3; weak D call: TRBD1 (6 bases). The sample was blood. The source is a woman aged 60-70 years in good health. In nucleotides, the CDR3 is TGCAGCGTGGCGACAGGTTTTAGCACAGATACGCAGTATTTT. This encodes CSVATGFSTDTQYF.